Described below is a single T cell receptor (beta chain) sequence and its context. Its antigen is not identified. TCRdb's table, derived via immunoSEQ multiplex PCR, lists solely in-frame clones and lacks some. The sample contains roughly 24,000 clones, roughly 73% of which appear only once. Using viral peptide pools, the ViraFEST assay grew out antigen-specific CD4+ T cells prior to sequencing. Investigators separated out CD4+ T cells once 9 to 11 days of culture had passed. All participants had two doses of either the BNT162b2 or mRNA-1273 vaccine. Nucleocapsid antibody tests were negative, and the vaccine recipients had no prior SARS-CoV-2 infection. This record comes from a study of vaccination effects on CD4 cells after COVID-19. CDR1 is SNHLY and CDR2 is FYNNEI in the germline V gene. CDR3 length: 15 amino acids. The ends were cut back, 7 bases at V and 0 bases at J, with 15 bases in the middle.

Findings and caveats of the study: Convalescent patients in the study were few, and early post-infection timepoints were absent.

The V gene is TRBV2, the J gene TRBJ1-2; D is uncertain. Sample: CD4+ T cells from PBMCs cultured with HCoV-NL63 spike peptides, taken after COVID-19 vaccination. This clonotype originated in a human donor who received a COVID-19 vaccine. CDR3 loop: CASKAWAAANYGYTF. For the CDR3, the DNA is TGTGCCAGCAAGGCATGGGCAGCGGCTAACTATGGCTACACCTTC. Drawing the rest from reference TRBV2 and TRBJ1-2, the complete variable domain is EPEVTQTPSHQVTQMGQEVILRCVPISNHLYFYWYRQILGQKVEFLVSFYNNEISEKSEIFDDQFSVERPDGSNFTLKIRSTKLEDSAMYFCASKAWAAANYGYTFGSGTRLTVV.